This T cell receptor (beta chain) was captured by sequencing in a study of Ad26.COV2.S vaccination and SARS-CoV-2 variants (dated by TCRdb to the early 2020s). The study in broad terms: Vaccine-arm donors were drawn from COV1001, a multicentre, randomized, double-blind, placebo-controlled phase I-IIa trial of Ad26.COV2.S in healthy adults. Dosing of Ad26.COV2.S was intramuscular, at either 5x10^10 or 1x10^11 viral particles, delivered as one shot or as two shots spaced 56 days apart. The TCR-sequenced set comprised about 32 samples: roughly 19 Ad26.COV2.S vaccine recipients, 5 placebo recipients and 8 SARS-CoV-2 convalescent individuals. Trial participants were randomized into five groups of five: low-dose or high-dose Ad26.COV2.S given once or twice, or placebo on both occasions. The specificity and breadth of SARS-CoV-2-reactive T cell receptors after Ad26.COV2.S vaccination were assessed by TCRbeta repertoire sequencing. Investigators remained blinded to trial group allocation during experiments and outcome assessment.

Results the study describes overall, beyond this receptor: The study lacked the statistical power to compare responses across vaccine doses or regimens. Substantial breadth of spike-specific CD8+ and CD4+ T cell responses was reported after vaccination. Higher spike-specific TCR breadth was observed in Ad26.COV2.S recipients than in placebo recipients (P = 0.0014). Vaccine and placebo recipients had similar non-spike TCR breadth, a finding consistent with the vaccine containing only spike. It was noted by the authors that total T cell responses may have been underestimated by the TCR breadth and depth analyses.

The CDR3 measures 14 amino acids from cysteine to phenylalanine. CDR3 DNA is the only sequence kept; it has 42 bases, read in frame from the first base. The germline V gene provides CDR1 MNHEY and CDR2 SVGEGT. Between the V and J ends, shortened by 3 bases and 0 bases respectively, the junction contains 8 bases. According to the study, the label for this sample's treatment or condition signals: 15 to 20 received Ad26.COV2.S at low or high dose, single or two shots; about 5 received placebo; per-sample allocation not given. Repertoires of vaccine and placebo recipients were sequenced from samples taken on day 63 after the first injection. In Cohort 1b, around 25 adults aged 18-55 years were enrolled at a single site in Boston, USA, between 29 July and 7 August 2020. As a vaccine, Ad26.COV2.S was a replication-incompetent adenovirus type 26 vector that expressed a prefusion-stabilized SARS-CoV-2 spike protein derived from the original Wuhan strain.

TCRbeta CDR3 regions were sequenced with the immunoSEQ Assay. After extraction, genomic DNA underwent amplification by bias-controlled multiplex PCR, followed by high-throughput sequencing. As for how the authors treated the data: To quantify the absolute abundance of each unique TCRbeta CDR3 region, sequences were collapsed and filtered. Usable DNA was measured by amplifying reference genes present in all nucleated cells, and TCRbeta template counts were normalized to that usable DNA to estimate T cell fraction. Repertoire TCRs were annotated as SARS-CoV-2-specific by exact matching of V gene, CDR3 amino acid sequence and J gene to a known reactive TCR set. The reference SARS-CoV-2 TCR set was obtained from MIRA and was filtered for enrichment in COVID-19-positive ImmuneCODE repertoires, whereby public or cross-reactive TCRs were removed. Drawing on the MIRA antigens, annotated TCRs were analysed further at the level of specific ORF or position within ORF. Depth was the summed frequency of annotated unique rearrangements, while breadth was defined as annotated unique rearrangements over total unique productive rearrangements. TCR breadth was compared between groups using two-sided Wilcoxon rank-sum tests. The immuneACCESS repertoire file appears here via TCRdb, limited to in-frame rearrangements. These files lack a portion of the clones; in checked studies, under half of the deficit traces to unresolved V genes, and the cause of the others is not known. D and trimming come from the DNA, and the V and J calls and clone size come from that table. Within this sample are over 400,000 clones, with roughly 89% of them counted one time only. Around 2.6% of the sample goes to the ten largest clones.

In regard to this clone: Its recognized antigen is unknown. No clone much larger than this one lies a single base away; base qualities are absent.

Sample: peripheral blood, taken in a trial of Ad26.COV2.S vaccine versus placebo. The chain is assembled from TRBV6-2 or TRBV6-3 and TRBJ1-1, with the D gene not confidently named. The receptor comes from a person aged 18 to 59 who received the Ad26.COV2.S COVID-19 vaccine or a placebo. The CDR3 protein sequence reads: CASSYWVLNTEAFF. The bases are TGTGCCAGCAGTTATTGGGTTTTGAACACTGAAGCTTTCTTT.